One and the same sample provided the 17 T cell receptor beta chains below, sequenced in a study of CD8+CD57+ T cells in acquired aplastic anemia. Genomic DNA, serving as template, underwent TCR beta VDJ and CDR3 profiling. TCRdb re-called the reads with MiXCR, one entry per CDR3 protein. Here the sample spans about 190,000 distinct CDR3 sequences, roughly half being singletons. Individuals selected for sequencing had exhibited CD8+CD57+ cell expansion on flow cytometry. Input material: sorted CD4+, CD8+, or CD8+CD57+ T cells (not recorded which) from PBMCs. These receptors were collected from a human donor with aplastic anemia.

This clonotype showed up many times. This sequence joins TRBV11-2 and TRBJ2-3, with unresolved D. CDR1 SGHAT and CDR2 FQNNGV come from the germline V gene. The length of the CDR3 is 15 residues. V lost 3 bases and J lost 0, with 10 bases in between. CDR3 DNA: TGTGCCAGCAGCTTGGGCGTTGGGAGCACAGATACGCAGTATTTT. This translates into CASSLGVGSTDTQYF. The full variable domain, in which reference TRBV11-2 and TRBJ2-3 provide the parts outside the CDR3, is EAGVAQSPRYKIIEKRQSVAFWCNPISGHATLYWYQQILGQGPKLLIQFQNNGVVDDSQLPKDRFSAERLKGVDSTLKIQPAKLEDSAVYLCASSLGVGSTDTQYFGPGTRLTVL.

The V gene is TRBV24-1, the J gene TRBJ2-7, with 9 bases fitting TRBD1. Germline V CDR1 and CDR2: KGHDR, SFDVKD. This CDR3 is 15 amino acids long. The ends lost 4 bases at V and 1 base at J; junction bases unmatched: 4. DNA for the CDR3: TGTGCCACCAGTGACGCGGGACAGGGTTCCTACGAGCAGTACTTC. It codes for CATSDAGQGSYEQYF.

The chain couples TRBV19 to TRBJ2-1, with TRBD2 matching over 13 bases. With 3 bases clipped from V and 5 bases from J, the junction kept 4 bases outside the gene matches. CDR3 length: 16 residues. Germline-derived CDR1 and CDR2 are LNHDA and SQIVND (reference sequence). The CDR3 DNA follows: TGTGCCAGTAGTATCGTAGGGACTAGCGGGGACAATGAGCAGTTCTTC. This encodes CASSIVGTSGDNEQFF.

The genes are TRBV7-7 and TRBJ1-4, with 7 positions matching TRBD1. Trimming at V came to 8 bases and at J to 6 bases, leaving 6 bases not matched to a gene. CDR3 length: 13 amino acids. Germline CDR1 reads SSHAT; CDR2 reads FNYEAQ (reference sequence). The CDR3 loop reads CASSTGVHEKLFF. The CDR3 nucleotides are TGTGCCAGCTCTACAGGGGTCCATGAAAAACTGTTTTTT.

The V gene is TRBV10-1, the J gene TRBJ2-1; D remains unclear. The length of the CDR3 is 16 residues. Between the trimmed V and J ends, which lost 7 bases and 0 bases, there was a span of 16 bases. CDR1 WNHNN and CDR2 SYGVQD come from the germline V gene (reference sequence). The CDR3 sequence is CASINPLVSSYNEQFF. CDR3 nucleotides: TGCGCCAGCATCAACCCCCTCGTCAGCTCCTACAATGAGCAGTTCTTC.

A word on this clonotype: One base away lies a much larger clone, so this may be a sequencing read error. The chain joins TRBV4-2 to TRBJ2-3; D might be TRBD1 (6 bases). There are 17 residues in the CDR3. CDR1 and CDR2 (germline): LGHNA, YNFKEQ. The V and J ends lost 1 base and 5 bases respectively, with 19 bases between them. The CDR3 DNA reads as TGTGCCAGCAGCCAAGGTAAGAACAGGGCATGGGAAGATACGCAGTATTTT. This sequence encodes CASSQGKNRAWEDTQYF.

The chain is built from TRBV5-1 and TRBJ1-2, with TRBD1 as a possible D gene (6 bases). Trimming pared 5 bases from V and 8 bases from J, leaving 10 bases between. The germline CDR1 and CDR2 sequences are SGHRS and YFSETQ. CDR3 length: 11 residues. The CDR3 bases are TGCGCCAGCAGAGGGGGAGACGGCTACACCTTC. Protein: CASRGGDGYTF. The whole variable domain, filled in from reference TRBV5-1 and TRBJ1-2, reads KAGVTQTPRYLIKTRGQQVTLSCSPISGHRSVSWYQQTPGQGLQFLFEYFSETQRNKGNFPGRFSGRQFSNSRSEMNVSTLELGDSALYLCASRGGDGYTFGSGTRLTVV.

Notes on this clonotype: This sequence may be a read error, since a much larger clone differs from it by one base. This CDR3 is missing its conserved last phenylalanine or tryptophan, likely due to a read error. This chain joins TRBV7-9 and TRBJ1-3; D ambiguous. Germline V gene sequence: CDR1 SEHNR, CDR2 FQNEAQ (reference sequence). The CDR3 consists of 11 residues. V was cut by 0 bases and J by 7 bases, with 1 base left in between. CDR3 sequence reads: CASSLANTIYS. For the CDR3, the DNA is TGTGCCAGCAGCTTAGCCAACACCATATATTCT.

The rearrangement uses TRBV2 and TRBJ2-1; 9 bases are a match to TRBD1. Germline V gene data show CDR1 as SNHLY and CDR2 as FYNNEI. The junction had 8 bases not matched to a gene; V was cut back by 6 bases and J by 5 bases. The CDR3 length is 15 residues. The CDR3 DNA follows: TGTGCCAGCAGCCAAATCGGGACAGGGAACAATGAGCAGTTCTTC. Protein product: CASSQIGTGNNEQFF.

This CDR3 is CASSGDTGLHF. The CDR3, as DNA: TGTGCCAGCAGCGGGGACACAGGACTCCACTTT. The V call is TRBV7-8, the J call TRBJ1-6; TRBD1 might be the D (6 bases). The CDR3 has 11 residues. The V end was cut by 5 bases, the J end by 16 bases, with 12 bases between. Germline loops: CDR1 SGHVS, CDR2 FQNEAQ.

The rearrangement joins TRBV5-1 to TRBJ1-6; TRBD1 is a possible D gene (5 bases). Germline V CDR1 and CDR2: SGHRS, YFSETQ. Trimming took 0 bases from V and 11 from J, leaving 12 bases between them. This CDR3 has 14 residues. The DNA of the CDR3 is TGCGCCAGCAGCTTGGTCCAATTAGGGGCACCCCTCCACTTT. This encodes CASSLVQLGAPLHF.

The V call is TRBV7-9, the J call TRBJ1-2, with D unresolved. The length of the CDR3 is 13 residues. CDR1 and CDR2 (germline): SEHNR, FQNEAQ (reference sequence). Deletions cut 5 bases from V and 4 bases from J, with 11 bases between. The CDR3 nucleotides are TGTGCCAGCAGCAAGTCCGGTATCTATGGCTACACCTTC. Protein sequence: CASSKSGIYGYTF.

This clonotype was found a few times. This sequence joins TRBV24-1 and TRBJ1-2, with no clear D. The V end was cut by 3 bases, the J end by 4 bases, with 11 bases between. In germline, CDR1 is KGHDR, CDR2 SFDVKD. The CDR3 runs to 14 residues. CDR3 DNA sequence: TGTGCCACCAGTGATCATCATGACGGCTATGGCTACACCTTC. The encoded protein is CATSDHHDGYGYTF.

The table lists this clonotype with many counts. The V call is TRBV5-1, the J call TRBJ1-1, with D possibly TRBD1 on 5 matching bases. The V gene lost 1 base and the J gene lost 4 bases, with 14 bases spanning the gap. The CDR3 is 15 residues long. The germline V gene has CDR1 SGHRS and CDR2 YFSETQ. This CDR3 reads CASSLNSGFVTEAFF. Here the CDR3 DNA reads TGCGCCAGCAGCTTGAACTCAGGGTTCGTCACTGAAGCTTTCTTT.

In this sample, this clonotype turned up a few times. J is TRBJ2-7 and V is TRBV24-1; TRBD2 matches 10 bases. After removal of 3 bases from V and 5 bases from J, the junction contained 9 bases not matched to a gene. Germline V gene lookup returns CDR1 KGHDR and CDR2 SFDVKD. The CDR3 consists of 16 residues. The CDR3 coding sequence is TGTGCCACCAGTGATGCTAGCGGGAGTAGGCCAGACGAGCAGTACTTC. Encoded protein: CATSDASGSRPDEQYF.

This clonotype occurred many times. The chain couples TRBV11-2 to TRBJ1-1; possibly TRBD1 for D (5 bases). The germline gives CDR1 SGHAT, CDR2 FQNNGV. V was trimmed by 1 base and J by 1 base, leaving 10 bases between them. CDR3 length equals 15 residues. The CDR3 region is CASSLGRQWNTEAFF. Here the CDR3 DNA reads TGTGCCAGCAGCTTAGGCCGACAGTGGAACACTGAAGCTTTCTTT.

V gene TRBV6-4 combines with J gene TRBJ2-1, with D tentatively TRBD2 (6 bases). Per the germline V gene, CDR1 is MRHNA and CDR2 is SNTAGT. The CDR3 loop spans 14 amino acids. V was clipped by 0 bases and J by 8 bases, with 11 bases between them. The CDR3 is CASSDSGGMDEQFF. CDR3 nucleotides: TGTGCCAGCAGTGACTCCGGCGGGATGGATGAGCAGTTCTTC.